This TCR beta chain originates from a study of T cell repertoires in ileal Crohn's disease (dated by TCRdb to the late 2010s). As for the study more broadly: The median duration of disease was around 8 years, and at the time of surgery approximately 33% of patients were active smokers. Surgery was performed for a complication in all patients, with stricturing disease in about 60% and penetrating disease in 39%. Roughly half of the patients were given postoperative therapy, with fewer than 12 receiving thiopurines and about 19 receiving anti-TNF agents. M6 samples were neoterminal ileum biopsies taken at postoperative colonoscopy. TCR repertoire analysis was performed in about 59 Crohn's disease patients drawn from a prospective multicentre cohort. The study was conducted in parallel with a multicentre cohort that was designed to identify predictors of early endoscopic recurrence following ileocolonic resection. A Rutgeerts score above i0 was used to define endoscopic postoperative recurrence. A total of 170 or so mucosal samples from some 57 patients were sequenced, collected from several sites on the surgical specimen and at postoperative endoscopy. The research as a whole found: Postoperative endoscopy timing varied within the first year after surgery, with a median delay of 6.9 months. Compared with non-smokers, patients who were active smokers at surgery showed a significantly higher proportion of clonal expansions (roughly 26% vs 20%, p=0.02). Endoscopic recurrence was linked to a higher percentage of high-frequency clones at surgery, and recurrence occurred in every patient whose clonality exceeded 26.8% (18/57). Compared with CD4 T cells, sorted CD8 T cells held more high-frequency clones, which suggests that the mucosal expansions were mostly CD8. Only a subgroup of patients, of unstated size, had mucosal CD4 and CD8 T cells sorted and sequenced.

A remark on this clone: What this receptor recognizes is not known. Base quality data are lacking; no much larger clone is found one base away.

Reading the label with the study, this specimen's time point is: neoterminal ileum biopsy at postoperative endoscopy, about 6 months after surgery. To be eligible, patients had to be adults with ileal or ileocolonic Crohn's disease and an indication for ileocolonic resection. Whole ileal mucosal biopsies were kept frozen at -80 degrees C prior to DNA extraction. Genomic DNA was extracted from frozen whole biopsies with a TRizol-based method and quantified on a NanoDrop 2000 spectrophotometer. According to the germline V gene, CDR1 reads SGHRS and CDR2 reads YFSETQ. Spanning cysteine to phenylalanine, the CDR3 consists of 15 amino acids. CDR3 DNA is the only sequence kept; it has 45 bases, read in frame from the first base. The V and J ends are trimmed by 0 bases and 0 bases, leaving 9 bases between them. Roughly 540 nanograms of biopsy DNA per sample were submitted for commercial TCRB immunosequencing. A two-step, amplification bias-controlled multiplex PCR was used by Adaptive Biotechnology to amplify CDR3 regions from genomic DNA. In the first PCR, primers covered every V and J gene segment, and in the second PCR, barcodes and Illumina adapters were added. CDR3 libraries were sequenced on an Illumina instrument. As for the authors' bioinformatics: Analysis combined the vendor-provided pipelines with custom analysis of raw data in R/Bioconductor under R version 3.3.0. Clonality, which ranges from 0 to 1, was calculated as the inverse of the normalised Shannon entropy across all productive clones. High-frequency clones were defined as the share of the repertoire taken up by the top 100 clones, keeping only clones that passed a 95% confidence test. Repertoire diversity was measured with the Simpson index, and overlap between samples was measured with the Morisita-Horn index. The table comes from immuneACCESS by way of TCRdb, which keeps in-frame sequences with V and J called. Part of the clones is missing from these tables; in studies checked, under half for an unresolved V gene and the rest for unknown reasons. Clonal size and the V and J genes are those of that table, whereas D and trimming came from the DNA. This sample lists about 62,000 clones; 85% to 90% were detected once. The top ten clonotypes cover 2% to 2.5% of the sample.

This receptor was taken from an adult with Crohn's disease. The sequence links TRBV5-1 to TRBJ1-2, with the D gene uncertain. The sequenced sample consisted of ileal tissue. DNA sequence: TGCGCCAGCAGCTTGGAGAGGGAGACTAACTATGGCTACACCTTC. Protein translation: CASSLERETNYGYTF.